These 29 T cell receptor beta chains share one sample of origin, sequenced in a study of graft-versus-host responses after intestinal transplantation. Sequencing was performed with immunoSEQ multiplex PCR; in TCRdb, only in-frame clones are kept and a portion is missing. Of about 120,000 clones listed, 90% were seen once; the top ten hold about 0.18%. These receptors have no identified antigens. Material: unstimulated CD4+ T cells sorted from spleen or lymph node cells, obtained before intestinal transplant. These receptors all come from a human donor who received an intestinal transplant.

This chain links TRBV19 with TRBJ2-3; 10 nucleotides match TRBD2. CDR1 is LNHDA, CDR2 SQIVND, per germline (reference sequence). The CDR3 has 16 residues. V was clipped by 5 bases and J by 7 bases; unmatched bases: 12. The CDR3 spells CASSSQLAGVQYTQYF. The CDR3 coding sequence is TGTGCCAGTAGTTCCCAGCTAGCGGGAGTTCAATATACGCAGTATTTT.

CDR3 protein: CASRNISYGYTF. CDR3 sequence (DNA): TGTGCCAGCAGGAACATTTCATATGGCTACACCTTC. The chain is built from TRBV2 and TRBJ1-2, with D hard to call. The germline CDR1 and CDR2 sequences are SNHLY and FYNNEI. The CDR3 loop spans 12 amino acids. Trimming left V 6 bases short and J 5 bases short, with 10 bases between.

In DNA, the CDR3 is TGTGCCAGCAGCCAAGATTGGGGTGTGTGGGACTTAAGCAATCAGCCCCAGCATTTT. This translates into CASSQDWGVWDLSNQPQHF. The chain carries TRBV4-2 and TRBJ1-5; TRBD1 might be the D (5 bases). In germline, CDR1 is LGHNA, CDR2 YNFKEQ. The CDR3 sequence is 19 residues long. The V end lost 0 bases, the J end lost 1 base, and 19 bases lay between the germline ends.

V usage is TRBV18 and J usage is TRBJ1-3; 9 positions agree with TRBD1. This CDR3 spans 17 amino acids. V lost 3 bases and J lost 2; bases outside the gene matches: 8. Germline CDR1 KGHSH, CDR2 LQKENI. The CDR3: CASSPLTRTGAGNTIYF. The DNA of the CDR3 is TGTGCCAGCTCACCGTTGACCAGGACAGGGGCTGGAAACACCATATATTTT.

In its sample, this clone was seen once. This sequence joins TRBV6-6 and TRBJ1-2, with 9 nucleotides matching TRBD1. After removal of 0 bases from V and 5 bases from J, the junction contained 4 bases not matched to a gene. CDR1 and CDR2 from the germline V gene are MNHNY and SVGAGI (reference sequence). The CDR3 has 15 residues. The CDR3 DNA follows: TGTGCCAGCAGTTACTCTGACAGGGGGGCTTATGGCTACACCTTC. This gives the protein CASSYSDRGAYGYTF.

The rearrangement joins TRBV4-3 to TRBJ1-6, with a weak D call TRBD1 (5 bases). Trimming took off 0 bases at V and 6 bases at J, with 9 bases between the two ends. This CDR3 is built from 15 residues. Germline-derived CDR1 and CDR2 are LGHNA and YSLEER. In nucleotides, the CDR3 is TGCGCCAGCAGCCAAGATGGGCAGGGTAATTCACCCCTCCACTTT. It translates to CASSQDGQGNSPLHF.

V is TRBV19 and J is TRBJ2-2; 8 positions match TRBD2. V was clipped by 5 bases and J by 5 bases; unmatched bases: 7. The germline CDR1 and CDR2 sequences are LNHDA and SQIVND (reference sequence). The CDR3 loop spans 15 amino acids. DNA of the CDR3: TGTGCCAGTAGTGCGGGGCTAGCGGGTACCGGGGAGCTGTTTTTT. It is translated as CASSAGLAGTGELFF.

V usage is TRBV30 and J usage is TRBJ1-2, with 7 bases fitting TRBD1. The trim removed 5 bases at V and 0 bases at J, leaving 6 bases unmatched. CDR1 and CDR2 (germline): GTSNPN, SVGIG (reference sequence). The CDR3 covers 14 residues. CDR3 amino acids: CAWLQGIANYGYTF. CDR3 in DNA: TGTGCCTGGCTACAGGGGATAGCTAACTATGGCTACACCTTC.

This CDR3 reads CASSDLRSSYNEQFF. The CDR3 nucleotides are TGTGCCAGCAGTGACCTCCGCAGCTCCTACAATGAGCAGTTCTTC. This chain connects TRBV6-1 to TRBJ2-1; D is ambiguous. The CDR3 totals 15 residues. From germline, CDR1 is MNHNS and CDR2 SASEGT. With 3 bases removed from V and 0 bases from J, the gap between germline ends came to 9 bases.

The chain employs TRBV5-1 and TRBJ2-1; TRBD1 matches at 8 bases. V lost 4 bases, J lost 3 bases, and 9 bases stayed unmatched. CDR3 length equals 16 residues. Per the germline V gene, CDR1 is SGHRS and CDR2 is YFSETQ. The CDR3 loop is CASSGPTGGYYNEQFF. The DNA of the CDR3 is TGCGCCAGCAGCGGTCCAACAGGGGGTTACTACAATGAGCAGTTCTTC.

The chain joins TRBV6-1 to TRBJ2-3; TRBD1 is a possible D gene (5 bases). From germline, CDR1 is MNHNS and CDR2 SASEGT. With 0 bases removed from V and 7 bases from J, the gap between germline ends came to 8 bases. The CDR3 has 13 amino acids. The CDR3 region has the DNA TGTGCCAGCAGTGAAGCGGGGCGAAATACGCAGTATTTT. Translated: CASSEAGRNTQYF.

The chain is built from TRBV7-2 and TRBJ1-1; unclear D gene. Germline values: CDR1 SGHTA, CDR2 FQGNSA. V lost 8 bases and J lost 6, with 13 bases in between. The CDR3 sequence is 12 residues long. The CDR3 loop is CASGRGGAEAFF. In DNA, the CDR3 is TGTGCCAGCGGCCGAGGCGGCGCTGAAGCTTTCTTT.

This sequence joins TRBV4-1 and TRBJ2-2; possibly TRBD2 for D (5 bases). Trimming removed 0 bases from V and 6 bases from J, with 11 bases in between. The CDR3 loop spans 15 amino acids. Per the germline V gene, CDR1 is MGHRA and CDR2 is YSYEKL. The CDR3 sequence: CASSQEGSRAGELFF. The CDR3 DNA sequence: TGCGCCAGCAGCCAAGAAGGGAGTAGGGCCGGGGAGCTGTTTTTT.

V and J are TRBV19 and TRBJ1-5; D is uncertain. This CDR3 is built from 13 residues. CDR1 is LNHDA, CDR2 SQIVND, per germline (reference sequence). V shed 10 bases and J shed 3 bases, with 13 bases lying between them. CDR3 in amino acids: CATQVSLNQPQHF. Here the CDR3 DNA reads TGTGCCACACAAGTTTCCCTCAATCAGCCCCAGCATTTT.

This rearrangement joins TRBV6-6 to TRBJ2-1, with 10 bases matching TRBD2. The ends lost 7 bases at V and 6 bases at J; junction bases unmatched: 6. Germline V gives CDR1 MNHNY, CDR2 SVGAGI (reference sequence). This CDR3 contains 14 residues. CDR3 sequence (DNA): TGTGCCAGCAACCTAGCGGGGGATTTCAATGAGCAGTTCTTC. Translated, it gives CASNLAGDFNEQFF.

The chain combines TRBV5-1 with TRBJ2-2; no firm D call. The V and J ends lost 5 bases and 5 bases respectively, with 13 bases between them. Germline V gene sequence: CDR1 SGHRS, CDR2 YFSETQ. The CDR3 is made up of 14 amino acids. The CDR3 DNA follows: TGCGCCAGCAGGCCGGGTCAAGAGACCGGGGAGCTGTTTTTT. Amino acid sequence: CASRPGQETGELFF.

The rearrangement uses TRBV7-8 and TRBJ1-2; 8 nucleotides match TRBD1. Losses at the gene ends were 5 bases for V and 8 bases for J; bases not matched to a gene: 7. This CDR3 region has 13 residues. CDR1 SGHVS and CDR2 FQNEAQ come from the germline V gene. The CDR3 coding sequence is TGTGCCAGCAGCGGACAGGGAAGGGGCGGCTACACCTTC. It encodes CASSGQGRGGYTF.

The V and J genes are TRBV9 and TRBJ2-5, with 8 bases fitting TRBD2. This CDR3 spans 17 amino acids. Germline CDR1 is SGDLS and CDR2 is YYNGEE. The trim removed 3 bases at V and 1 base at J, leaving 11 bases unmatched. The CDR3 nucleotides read TGTGCCAGCAGCGCGCCCCCACAAGCGGGAGCCCAAGAGACCCAGTACTTC. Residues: CASSAPPQAGAQETQYF.

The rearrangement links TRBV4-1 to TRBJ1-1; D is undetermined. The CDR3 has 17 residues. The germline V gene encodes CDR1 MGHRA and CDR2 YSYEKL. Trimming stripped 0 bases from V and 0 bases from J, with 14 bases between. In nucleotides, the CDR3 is TGCGCCAGCAGCCAAGATAAGGGAGGGAGCCTGAACACTGAAGCTTTCTTT. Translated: CASSQDKGGSLNTEAFF.

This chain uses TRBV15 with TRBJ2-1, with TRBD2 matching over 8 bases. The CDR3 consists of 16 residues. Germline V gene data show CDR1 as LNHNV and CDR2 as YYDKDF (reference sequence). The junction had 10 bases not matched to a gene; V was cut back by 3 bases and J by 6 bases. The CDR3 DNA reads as TGTGCCACCAGCAGGGGCACTAGCGGAGGTTCCAATGAGCAGTTCTTC. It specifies CATSRGTSGGSNEQFF.

CDR3 bases: TGTGCCAGCAGCCCGGGGGGTACAAAAGAGACCCAGTACTTC. It encodes CASSPGGTKETQYF. V and J are TRBV28 and TRBJ2-5; TRBD2 agrees at 7 bases. V gave up 6 bases and J gave up 3 bases; unmatched junction bases: 7. The germline V gene has CDR1 MDHEN and CDR2 SYDVKM. This CDR3 spans 14 amino acids.

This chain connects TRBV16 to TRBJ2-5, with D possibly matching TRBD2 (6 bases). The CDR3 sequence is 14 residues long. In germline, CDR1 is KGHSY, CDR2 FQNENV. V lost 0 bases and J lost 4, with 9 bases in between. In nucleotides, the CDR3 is TGTGCCAGCAGCCAATCCGCGGGGCGAGAGACCCAGTACTTC. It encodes CASSQSAGRETQYF.

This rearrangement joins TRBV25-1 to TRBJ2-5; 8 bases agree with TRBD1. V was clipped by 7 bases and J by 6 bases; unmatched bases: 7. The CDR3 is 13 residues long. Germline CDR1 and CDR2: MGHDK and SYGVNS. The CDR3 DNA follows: TGTGCCAGCATCCCGGACAGGGCCCAGACCCAGTACTTC. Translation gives CASIPDRAQTQYF.

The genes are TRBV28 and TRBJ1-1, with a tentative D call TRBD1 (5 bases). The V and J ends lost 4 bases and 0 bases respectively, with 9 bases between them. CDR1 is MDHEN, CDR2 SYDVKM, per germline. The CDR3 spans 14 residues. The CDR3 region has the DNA TGTGCCAGCAGTTACGGGGGACTGAACACTGAAGCTTTCTTT. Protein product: CASSYGGLNTEAFF.

CDR3 DNA: TGCGCCAGCAGCCAATCCCCGGGAGTCCCCCGGGGGACCTACGAGCAGTACTTC. This sequence encodes CASSQSPGVPRGTYEQYF. The V gene is TRBV4-1, the J gene TRBJ2-7, with D perhaps TRBD2 (6 bases). The CDR3 extends over 18 amino acids. V lost 2 bases to trimming and J lost 2 bases, with 22 bases between them. Germline CDR1 MGHRA, CDR2 YSYEKL.

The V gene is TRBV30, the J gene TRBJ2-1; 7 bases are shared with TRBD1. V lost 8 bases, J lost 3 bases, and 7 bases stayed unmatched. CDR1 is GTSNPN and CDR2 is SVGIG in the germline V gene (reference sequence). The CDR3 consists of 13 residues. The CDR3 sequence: CAGTGASYNEQFF. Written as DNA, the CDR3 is TGTGCCGGTACAGGGGCCAGCTACAATGAGCAGTTCTTC.

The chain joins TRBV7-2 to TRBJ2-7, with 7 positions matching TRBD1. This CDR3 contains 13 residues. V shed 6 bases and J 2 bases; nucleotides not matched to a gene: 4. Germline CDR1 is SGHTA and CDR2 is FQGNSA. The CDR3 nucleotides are TGTGCCAGCAGTCACACAGGGGCCTACGAGCAGTACTTC. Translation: CASSHTGAYEQYF.

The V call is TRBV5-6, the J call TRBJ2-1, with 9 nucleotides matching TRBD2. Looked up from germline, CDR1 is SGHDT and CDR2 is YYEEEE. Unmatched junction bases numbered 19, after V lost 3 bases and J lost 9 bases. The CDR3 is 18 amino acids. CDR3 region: CASSSSPGTSSGFGEQFF. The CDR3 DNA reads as TGTGCCAGCAGCTCCTCCCCCGGGACTAGCAGCGGATTTGGTGAGCAGTTCTTC.

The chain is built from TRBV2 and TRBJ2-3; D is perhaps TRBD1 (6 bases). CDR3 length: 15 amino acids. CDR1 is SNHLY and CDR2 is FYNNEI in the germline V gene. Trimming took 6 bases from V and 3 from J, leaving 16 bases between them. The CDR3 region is CASRAEQGTTDTQYF. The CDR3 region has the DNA TGTGCCAGCAGGGCTGAACAGGGTACTACAGATACGCAGTATTTT.